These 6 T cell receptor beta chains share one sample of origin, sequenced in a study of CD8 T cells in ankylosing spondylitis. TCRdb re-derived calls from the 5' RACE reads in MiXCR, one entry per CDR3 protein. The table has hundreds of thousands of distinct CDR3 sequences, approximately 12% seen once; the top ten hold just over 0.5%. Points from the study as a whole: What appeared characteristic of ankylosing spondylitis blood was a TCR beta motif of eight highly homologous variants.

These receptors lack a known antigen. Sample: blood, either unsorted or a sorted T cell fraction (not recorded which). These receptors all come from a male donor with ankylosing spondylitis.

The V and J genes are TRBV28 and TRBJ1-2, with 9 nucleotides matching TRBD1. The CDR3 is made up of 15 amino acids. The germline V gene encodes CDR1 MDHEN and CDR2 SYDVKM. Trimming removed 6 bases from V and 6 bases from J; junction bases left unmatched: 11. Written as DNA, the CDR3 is TGTGCCAGCAGAACTCCGGGACAGGGAGAAAATGGCTACACCTTC. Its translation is CASRTPGQGENGYTF.

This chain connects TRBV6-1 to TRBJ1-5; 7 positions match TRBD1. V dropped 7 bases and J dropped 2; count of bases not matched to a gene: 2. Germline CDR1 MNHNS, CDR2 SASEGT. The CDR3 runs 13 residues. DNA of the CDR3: TGTGCCAGCATGCAGGGGGGCAATCAGCCCCAGCATTTT. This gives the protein CASMQGGNQPQHF.

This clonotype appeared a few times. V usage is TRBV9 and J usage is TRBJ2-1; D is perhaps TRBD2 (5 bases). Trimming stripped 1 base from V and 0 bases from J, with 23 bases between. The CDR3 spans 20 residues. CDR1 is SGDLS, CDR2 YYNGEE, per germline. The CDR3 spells CASSVPHPTSSSHSYNEQFF. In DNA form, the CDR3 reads TGTGCCAGCAGCGTACCCCACCCCACGTCTAGCTCACACTCCTACAATGAGCAGTTCTTC. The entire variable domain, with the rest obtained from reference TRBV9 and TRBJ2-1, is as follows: DSGVTQTPKHLITATGQRVTLRCSPRSGDLSVYWYQQSLDQGLQFLIQYYNGEERAKGNILERFSAQQFPDLHSELNLSSLELGDSALYFCASSVPHPTSSSHSYNEQFFGPGTRLTVL.

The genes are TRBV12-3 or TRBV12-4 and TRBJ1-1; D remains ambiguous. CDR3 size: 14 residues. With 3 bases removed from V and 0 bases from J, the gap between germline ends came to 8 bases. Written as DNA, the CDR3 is TGTGCCAGCAGTTTGTCCGATATGAACACTGAAGCTTTCTTT. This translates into CASSLSDMNTEAFF.

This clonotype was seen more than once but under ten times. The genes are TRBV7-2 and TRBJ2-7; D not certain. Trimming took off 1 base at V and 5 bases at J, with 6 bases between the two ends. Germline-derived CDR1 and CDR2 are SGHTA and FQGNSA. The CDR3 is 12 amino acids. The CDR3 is CASSLDKDEQYF. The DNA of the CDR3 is TGTGCCAGCAGCTTAGATAAAGACGAGCAGTACTTC.

DNA for the CDR3: TGCAGTGCTAGGACCCAGTTAGGGGCGGATCAGCCCCAGCATTTT. It is translated as CSARTQLGADQPQHF. The chain recombines TRBV20-1 with TRBJ1-5; D perhaps matches TRBD1 (5 bases). Germline CDR1 DFQATT, CDR2 SNEGSKA (reference sequence). This CDR3 has 15 residues. Trimming removed 3 bases from V and 5 bases from J, with 17 bases in between.